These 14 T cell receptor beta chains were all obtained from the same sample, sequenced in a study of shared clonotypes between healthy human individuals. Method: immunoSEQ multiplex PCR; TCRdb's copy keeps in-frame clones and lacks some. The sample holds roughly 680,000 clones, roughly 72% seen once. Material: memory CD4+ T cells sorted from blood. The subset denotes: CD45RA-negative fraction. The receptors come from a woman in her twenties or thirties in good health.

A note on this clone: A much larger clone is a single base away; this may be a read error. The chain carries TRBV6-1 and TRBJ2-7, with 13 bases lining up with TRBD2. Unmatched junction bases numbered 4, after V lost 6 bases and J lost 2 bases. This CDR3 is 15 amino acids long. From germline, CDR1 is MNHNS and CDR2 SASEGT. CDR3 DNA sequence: TGTGCCAGCAGCGCCGGGACTAGCGGGACCTACGAGCAGTACTTC. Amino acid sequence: CASSAGTSGTYEQYF.

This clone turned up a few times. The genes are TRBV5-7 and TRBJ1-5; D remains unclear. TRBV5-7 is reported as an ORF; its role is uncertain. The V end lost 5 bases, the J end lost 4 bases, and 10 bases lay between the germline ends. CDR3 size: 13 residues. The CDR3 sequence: CASRDGRNQPQHF. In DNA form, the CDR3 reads TGTGCCAGCAGGGACGGACGAAATCAGCCCCAGCATTTT.

CDR3 sequence: CSVLEGDTQYF. The CDR3, as DNA: TGCAGCGTCTTAGAGGGAGATACGCAGTATTTT. The V and J genes are TRBV29-1 and TRBJ2-3; D possibly corresponds to TRBD2 (5 bases). Germline CDR1 SQVTM, CDR2 ANQGSEA. Trimming pared 6 bases from V and 5 bases from J, leaving 9 bases between. This CDR3 contains 11 residues.

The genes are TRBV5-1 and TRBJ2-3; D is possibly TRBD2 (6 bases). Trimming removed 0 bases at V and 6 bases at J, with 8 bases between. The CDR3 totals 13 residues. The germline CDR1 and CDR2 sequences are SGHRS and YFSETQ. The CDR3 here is CASSLDGGDTQYF. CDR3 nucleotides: TGCGCCAGCAGCTTGGACGGAGGGGATACGCAGTATTTT.

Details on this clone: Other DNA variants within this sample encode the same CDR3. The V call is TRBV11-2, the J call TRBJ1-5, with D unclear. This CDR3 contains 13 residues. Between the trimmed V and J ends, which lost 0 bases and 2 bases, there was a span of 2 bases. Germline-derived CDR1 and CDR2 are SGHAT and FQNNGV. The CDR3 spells CASSLDGNQPQHF. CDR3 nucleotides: TGTGCCAGCAGCTTAGACGGCAATCAGCCCCAGCATTTT.

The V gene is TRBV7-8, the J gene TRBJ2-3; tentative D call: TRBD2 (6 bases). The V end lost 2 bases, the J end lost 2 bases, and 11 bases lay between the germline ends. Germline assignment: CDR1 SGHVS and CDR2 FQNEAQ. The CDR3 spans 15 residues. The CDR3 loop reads CASSLTSRATDTQYF. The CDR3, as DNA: TGTGCCAGCAGCTTAACTAGCAGAGCCACAGATACGCAGTATTTT.

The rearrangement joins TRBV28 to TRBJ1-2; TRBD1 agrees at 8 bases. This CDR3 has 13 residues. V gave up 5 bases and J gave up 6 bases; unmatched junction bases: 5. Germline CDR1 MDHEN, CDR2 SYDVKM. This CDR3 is CASSPGTGHGYTF. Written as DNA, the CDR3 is TGTGCCAGCAGTCCCGGGACAGGTCATGGCTACACCTTC.

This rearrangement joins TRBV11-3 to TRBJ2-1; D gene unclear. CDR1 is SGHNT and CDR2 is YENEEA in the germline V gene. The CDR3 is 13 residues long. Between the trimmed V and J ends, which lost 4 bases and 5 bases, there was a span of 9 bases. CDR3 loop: CASSSDADNEQFF. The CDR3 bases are TGTGCCAGCAGCTCCGACGCAGACAATGAGCAGTTCTTC.

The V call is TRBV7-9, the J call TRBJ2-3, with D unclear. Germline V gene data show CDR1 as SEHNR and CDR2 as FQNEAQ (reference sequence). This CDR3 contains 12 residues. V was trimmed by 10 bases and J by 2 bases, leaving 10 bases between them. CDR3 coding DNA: TGTGCCACTCTGCCGTTCACAGATACGCAGTATTTT. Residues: CATLPFTDTQYF.

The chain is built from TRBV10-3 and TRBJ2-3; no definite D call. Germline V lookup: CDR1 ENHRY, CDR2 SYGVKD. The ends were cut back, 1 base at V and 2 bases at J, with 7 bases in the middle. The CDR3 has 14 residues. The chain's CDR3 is CAISEFGSTDTQYF. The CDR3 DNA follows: TGTGCCATCAGTGAGTTTGGTTCCACAGATACGCAGTATTTT.

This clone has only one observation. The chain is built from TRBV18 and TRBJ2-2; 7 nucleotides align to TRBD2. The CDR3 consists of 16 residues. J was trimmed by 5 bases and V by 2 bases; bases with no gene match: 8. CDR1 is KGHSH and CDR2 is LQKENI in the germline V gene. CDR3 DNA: TGTGCCAGCTCACCAGGCGGCGGGAGAGGGACCGGGGAGCTGTTTTTT. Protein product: CASSPGGGRGTGELFF.

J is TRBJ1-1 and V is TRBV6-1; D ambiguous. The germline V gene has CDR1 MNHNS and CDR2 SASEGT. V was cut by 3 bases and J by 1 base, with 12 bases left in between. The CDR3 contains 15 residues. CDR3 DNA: TGTGCCAGCAGTGATGGCCAGTGGCGGAACACTGAAGCTTTCTTT. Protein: CASSDGQWRNTEAFF.

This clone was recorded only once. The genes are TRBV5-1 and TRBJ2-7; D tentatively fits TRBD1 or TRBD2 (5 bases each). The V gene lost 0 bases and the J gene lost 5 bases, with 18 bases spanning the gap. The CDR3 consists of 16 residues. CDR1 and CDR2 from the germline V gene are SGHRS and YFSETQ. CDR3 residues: CASSLEWDGYGDEQYF. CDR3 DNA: TGCGCCAGCAGCTTGGAATGGGACGGATATGGCGACGAGCAGTACTTC.

CDR3 sequence (DNA): TGTGCCAGCAGCTTAGGCGGGCTAGCGGGATGGGAGACCCAGTACTTC. Encoded protein: CASSLGGLAGWETQYF. The chain employs TRBV7-6 and TRBJ2-5; 9 positions agree with TRBD2. CDR3 size: 16 residues. The germline V gene has CDR1 SGHVS and CDR2 FNYEAQ. Trimming took 1 base from V and 5 from J; bases not matched to a gene: 8.